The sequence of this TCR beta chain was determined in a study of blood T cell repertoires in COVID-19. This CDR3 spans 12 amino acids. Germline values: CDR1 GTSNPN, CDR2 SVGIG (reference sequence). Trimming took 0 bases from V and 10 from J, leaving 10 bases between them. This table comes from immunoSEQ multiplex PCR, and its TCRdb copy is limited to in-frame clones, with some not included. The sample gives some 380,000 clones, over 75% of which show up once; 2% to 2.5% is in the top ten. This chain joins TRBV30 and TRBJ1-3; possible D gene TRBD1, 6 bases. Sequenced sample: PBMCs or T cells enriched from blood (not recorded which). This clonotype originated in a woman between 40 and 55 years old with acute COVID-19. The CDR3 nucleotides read TGTGCCTGGAGTGTTTATAGGGGGACCATATATTTT. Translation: CAWSVYRGTIYF.